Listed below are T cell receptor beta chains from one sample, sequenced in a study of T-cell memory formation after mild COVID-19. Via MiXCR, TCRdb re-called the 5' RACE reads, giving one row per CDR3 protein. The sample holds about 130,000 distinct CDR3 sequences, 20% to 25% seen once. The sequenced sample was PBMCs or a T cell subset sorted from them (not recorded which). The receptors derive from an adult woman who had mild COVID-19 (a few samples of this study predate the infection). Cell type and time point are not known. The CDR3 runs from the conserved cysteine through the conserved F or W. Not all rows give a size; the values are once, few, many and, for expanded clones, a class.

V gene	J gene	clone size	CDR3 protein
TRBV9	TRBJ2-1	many	CASGSGRINEQFF
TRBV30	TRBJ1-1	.	CAWSVPLVNTEAFF
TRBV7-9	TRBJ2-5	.	CASSTDRVGETQYF
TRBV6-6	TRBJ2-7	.	CASSYESSSYEQYF
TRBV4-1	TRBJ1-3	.	CASSQWGGNTIYF
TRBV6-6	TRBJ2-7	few	CASSRGTQYEQYF
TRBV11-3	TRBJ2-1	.	CASSFDSGRFYNEQFF
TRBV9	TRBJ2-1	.	CASSVESGPSGGGEQFF
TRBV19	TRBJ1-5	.	CASSPQGPSNQPQHF
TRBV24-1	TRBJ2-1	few	CATSDPRKLEEQFF
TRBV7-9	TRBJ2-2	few	CASSFRDRDTGELFF
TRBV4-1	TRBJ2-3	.	CASSQADRGLGTDTQYF
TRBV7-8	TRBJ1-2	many	CASSLDPGWENYGYTF
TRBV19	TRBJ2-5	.	CASSTHRVETQYF